This TCR beta chain was identified during a study of cytomegalovirus exposure and HLA in healthy donors. General study points: Rarity characterized most TCR sequences, yet some public TCRs appeared in many donors. It was in a later analysis that TCR association rates were seen to vary by HLA locus, highest for DRB1 and lowest for HLA-C.

Details on this clone: What it binds is not known.

Amplification used 60 Vbeta primers and 13 Jbeta primers. Measured with immunoSEQ multiplex PCR; TCRdb has only the in-frame clones, and not every one. This table holds over 150,000 clones, roughly 87% found once. Germline CDR1 MNHNS, CDR2 SASEGT. The length of the CDR3 is 13 residues. V lost 4 bases and J 1 base, leaving 8 bases between the germline ends. The chain employs TRBV6-1 and TRBJ2-7; weak D call: TRBD1 (6 bases). The sample taken for sequencing was PBMCs. This receptor was identified in a girl aged 5-17 years in good health and CMV-seropositive. The CDR3 bases are TGTGCCAGCAGTGTAGGACAGTCCTACGAGCAGTACTTC. This translates into CASSVGQSYEQYF.